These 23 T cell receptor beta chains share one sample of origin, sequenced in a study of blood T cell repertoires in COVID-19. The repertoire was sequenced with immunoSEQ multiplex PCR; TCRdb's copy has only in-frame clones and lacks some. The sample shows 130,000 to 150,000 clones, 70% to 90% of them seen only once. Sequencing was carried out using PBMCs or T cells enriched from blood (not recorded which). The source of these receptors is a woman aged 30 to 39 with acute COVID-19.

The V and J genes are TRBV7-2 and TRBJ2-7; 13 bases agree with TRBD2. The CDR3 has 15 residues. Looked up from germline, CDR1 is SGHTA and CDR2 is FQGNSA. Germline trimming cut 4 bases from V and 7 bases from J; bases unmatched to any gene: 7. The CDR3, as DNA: TGTGCCAGCAGCTCCTATGGACTAGCGGGAGAAGAGCAGTACTTC. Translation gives CASSSYGLAGEEQYF.

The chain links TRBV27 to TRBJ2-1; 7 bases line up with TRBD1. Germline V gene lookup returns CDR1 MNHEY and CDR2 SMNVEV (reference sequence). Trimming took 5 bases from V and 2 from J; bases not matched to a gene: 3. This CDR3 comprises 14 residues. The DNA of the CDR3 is TGTGCCAGCAGTCTCAGGGGGACCTACAATGAGCAGTTCTTC. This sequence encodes CASSLRGTYNEQFF.

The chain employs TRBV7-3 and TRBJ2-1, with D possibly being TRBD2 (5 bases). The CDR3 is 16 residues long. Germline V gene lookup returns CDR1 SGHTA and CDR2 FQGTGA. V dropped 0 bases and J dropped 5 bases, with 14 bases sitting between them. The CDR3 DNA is TGTGCCAGCAGCTTAACCCGGGTCGGACTCGACAATGAGCAGTTCTTC. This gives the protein CASSLTRVGLDNEQFF.

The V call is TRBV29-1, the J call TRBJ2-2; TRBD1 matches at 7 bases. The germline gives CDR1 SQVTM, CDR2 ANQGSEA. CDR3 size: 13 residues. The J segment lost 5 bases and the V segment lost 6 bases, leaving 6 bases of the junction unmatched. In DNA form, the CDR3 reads TGCAGCGTACTGACAGGGACGACCGGGGAGCTGTTTTTT. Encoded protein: CSVLTGTTGELFF.

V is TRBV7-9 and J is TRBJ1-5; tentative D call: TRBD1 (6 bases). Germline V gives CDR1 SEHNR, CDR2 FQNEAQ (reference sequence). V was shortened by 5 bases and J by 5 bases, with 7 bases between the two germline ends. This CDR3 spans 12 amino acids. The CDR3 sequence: CASSTGYQPQHF. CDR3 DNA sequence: TGTGCCAGCAGCACAGGGTATCAGCCCCAGCATTTT.

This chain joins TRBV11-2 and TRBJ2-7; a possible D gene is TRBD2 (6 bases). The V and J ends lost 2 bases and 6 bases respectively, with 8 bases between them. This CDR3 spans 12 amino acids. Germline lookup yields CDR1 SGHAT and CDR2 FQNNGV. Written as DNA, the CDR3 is TGTGCCAGCAGCTTAATGGAGGGCGAGCAGTACTTC. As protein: CASSLMEGEQYF.

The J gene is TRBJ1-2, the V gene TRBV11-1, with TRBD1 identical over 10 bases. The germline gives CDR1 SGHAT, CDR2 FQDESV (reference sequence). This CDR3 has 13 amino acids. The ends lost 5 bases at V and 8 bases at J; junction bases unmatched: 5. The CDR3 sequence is CASSVGTGEGYTF. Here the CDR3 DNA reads TGTGCCAGCAGCGTTGGGACAGGGGAAGGCTACACCTTC. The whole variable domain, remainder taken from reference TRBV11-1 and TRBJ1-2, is EAEVAQSPRYKITEKSQAVAFWCDPISGHATLYWYRQILGQGPELLVQFQDESVVDDSQLPKDRFSAERLKGVDSTLKIQPAELGDSAMYLCASSVGTGEGYTFGSGTRLTVV.

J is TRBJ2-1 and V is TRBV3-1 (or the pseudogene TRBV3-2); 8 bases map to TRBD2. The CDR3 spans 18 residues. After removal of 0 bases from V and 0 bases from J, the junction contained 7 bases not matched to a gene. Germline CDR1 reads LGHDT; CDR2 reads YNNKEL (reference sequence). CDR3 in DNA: TGTGCCAGCAGCCAAGATGCTAGCGGGTGGGGCTCCTACAATGAGCAGTTCTTC. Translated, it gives CASSQDASGWGSYNEQFF.

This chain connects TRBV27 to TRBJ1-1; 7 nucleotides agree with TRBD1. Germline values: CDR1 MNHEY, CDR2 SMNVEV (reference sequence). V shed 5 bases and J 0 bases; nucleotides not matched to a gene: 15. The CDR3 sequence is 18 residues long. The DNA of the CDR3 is TGTGCCAGCAGTATAGGGACAGCGGCGCGGTTTGTGAACACTGAAGCTTTCTTT. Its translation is CASSIGTAARFVNTEAFF.

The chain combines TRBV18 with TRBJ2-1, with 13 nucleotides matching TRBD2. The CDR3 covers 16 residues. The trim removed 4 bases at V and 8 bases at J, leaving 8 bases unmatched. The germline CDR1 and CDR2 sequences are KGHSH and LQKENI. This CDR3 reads CASSLPGTSGTHEQFF. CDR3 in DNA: TGTGCCAGCTCACTCCCCGGGACTAGCGGGACTCATGAGCAGTTCTTC. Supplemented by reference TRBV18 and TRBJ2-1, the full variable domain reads NAGVMQNPRHLVRRRGQEARLRCSPMKGHSHVYWYRQLPEEGLKFMVYLQKENIIDESGMPKERFSAEFPKEGPSILRIQQVVRGDSAAYFCASSLPGTSGTHEQFFGPGTRLTVL.

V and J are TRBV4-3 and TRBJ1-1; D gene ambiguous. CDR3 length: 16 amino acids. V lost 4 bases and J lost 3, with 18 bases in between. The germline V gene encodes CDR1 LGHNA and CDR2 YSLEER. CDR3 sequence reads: CASSPTIVEGYTEAFF. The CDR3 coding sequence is TGCGCCAGCAGCCCAACAATTGTCGAGGGCTACACTGAAGCTTTCTTT.

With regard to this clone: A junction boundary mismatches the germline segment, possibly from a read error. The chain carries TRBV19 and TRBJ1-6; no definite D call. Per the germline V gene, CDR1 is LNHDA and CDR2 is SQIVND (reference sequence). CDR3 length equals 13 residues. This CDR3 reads CASSTQAGNVFDF. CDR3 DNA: TGTGCCAGTAGTACCCAGGCGGGGAACGTCTTTGACTTT.

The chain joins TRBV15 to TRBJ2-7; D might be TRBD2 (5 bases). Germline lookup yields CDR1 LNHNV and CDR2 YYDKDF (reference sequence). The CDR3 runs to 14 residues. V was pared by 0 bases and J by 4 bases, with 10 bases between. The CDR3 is CATSRDEGGYEQYF. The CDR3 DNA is TGTGCCACCAGCAGAGATGAGGGTGGGTACGAGCAGTACTTC.

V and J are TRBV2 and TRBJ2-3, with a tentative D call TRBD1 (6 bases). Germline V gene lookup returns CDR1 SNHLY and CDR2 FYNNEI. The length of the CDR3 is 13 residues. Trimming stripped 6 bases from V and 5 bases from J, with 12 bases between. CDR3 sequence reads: CASRNREGDTQYF. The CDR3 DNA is TGTGCCAGCAGAAACAGGGAAGGAGATACGCAGTATTTT.

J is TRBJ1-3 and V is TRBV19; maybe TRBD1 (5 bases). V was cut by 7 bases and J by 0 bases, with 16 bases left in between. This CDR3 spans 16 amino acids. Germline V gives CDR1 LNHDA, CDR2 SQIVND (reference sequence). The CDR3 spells CASTRDSPFSGNTIYF. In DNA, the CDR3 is TGTGCCAGTACCAGGGACTCTCCCTTCTCTGGAAACACCATATATTTT.

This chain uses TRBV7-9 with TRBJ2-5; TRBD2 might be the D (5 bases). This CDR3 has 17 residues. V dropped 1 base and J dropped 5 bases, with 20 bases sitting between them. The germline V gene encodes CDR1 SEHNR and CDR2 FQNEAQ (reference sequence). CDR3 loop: CASSLGSNLLVMETQYF. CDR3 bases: TGTGCCAGCAGCTTAGGGTCCAACTTACTAGTTATGGAGACCCAGTACTTC.

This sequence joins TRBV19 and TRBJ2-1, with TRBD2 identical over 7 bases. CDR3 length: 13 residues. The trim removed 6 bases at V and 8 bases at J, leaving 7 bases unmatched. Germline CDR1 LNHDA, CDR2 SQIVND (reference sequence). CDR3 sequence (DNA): TGTGCCAGTAGCCAATTCACTAGCGATGAGCAGTTCTTC. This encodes CASSQFTSDEQFF.

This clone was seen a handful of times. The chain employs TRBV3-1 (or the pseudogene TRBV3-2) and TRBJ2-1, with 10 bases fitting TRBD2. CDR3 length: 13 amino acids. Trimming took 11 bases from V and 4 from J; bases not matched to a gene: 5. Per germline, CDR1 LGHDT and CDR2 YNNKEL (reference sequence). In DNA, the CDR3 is TGTGCCGGACATAGCGGGGGGTACAATGAGCAGTTCTTC. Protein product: CAGHSGGYNEQFF.

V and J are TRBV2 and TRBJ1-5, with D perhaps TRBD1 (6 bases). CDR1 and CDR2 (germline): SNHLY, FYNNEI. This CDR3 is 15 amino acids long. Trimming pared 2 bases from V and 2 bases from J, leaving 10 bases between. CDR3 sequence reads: CASSESAGGNQPQHF. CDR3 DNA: TGTGCCAGCAGTGAATCGGCAGGGGGCAATCAGCCCCAGCATTTT.

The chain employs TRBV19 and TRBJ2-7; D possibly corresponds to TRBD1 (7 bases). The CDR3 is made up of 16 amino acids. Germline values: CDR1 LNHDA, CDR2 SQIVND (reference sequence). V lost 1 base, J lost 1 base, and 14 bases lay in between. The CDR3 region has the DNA TGTGCCAGTAGTATAGCCTGGCAGGGGGGTTCCTACGAGCAGTACTTC. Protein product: CASSIAWQGGSYEQYF.

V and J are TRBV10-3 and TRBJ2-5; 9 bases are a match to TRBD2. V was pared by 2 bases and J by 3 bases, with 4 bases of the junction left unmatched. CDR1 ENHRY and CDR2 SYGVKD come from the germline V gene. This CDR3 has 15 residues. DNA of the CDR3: TGTGCCATCAGTGAGGCTAGCGGGATCGAAGAGACCCAGTACTTC. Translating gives CAISEASGIEETQYF.

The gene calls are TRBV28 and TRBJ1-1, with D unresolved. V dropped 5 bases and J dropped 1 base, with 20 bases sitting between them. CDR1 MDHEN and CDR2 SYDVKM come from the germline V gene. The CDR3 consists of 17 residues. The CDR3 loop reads CASSLVLGGRSNTEAFF. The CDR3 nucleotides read TGTGCCAGCAGTCTCGTCCTTGGAGGGAGATCGAACACTGAAGCTTTCTTT.

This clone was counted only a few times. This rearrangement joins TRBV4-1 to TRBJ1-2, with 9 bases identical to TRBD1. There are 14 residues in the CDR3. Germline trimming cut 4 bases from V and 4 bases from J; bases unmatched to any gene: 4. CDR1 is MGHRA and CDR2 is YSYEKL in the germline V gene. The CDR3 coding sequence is TGCGCCAGCAGCCGAGGACAGGGGCCCTATGGCTACACCTTC. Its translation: CASSRGQGPYGYTF.